Shown below are 5 T cell receptor beta chains from a single sample sequenced in a study of identical twins. From the 5' RACE reads, TCRdb called clonotypes with MiXCR, one entry per CDR3 protein. The sample lists just over 500,000 distinct CDR3 sequences, less than 25% seen once, with approximately 0.95% in the top ten. These same records also appear under a second study, on T cells expressing NK-cell markers.

Specimen: CD4+ T cells sorted from blood. Receptor source: a young woman in good health.

This clonotype was recorded only once. The chain recombines TRBV9 with TRBJ2-4; 8 nucleotides match TRBD1. The CDR3 loop spans 15 amino acids. Losses at the gene ends were 3 bases for V and 8 bases for J; bases not matched to a gene: 10. Germline assignment: CDR1 SGDLS and CDR2 YYNGEE. DNA for the CDR3: TGTGCCAGCAGCGGGACAGGGAGAGATAGAGACATTCAGTACTTC. Amino acid sequence: CASSGTGRDRDIQYF.

The gene calls are TRBV13 and TRBJ2-4; 9 bases agree with TRBD2. This CDR3 has 16 residues. Trimming removed 3 bases from V and 1 base from J; junction bases left unmatched: 4. Looked up from germline, CDR1 is PRHDT and CDR2 is FYEKMQ (reference sequence). CDR3 protein: CASSFSSGRAKNIQYF. CDR3 DNA sequence: TGTGCCAGCAGCTTTTCGAGCGGGAGGGCCAAAAACATTCAGTACTTC.

V gene TRBV29-1 combines with J gene TRBJ2-5; TRBD2 matches at 11 bases. The germline gives CDR1 SQVTM, CDR2 ANQGSEA. The V gene end was trimmed by 5 bases and the J gene end by 4 bases; junction bases not matched to a gene: 9. The CDR3 covers 15 residues. CDR3 loop: CSVLKLAGGRETQYF. CDR3 DNA: TGCAGCGTTTTAAAGCTAGCGGGAGGAAGAGAGACCCAGTACTTC. The full variable domain, its missing parts supplied by reference TRBV29-1 and TRBJ2-5, is SAVISQKPSRDICQRGTSLTIQCQVDSQVTMMFWYRQQPGQSLTLIATANQGSEATYESGFVIDKFPISRPNLTFSTLTVSNMSPEDSSIYLCSVLKLAGGRETQYFGPGTRLLVL.

The genes are TRBV5-1 and TRBJ2-3; D is possibly TRBD1 (5 bases). The CDR3 consists of 14 residues. Germline-derived CDR1 and CDR2 are SGHRS and YFSETQ. Trimming removed 0 bases at V and 6 bases at J, with 11 bases between. Here the CDR3 reads CASSLEAGRDTQYF. CDR3 DNA: TGCGCCAGCAGCTTGGAAGCAGGGCGGGATACGCAGTATTTT. Using reference TRBV5-1 and TRBJ2-3 for the parts outside the CDR3, the full variable domain is KAGVTQTPRYLIKTRGQQVTLSCSPISGHRSVSWYQQTPGQGLQFLFEYFSETQRNKGNFPGRFSGRQFSNSRSEMNVSTLELGDSALYLCASSLEAGRDTQYFGPGTRLTVL.

The CDR3 DNA reads as TGTGCCAGCAGCTCCCCCCGACAGGGTGGTTATGGCTACACCTTC. Its translation is CASSSPRQGGYGYTF. J is TRBJ1-2 and V is TRBV5-4, with 7 bases matching TRBD1. The CDR3 covers 15 residues. V lost 3 bases to trimming and J lost 5 bases; unmatched junction nucleotides: 10. Germline CDR1 and CDR2: SGHNT and YYREEE (reference sequence).